This T cell receptor beta chain was profiled in a study of glioma-infiltrating T cells after dendritic cell vaccination. Study information: Dendritic cell vaccine was injected intradermally three times, biweekly.

Data came from immunoSEQ multiplex PCR; TCRdb stores just in-frame clones and leaves some out. The table has about 87,000 clones, roughly four fifths seen once. Time point defined: after dendritic cell vaccination, including at tumor progression/relapse. From germline, CDR1 is SQVTM and CDR2 ANQGSEA. V lost 7 bases, J lost 6 bases, and 20 bases lay in between. This CDR3 spans 14 amino acids. This TCR came from a human donor with glioblastoma. The sample consisted of blood, taken after dendritic cell vaccination. The chain employs TRBV29-1 and TRBJ2-3; weak D call: TRBD2 (7 bases). CDR3 in amino acids: CSATNRGGVDTQYF. DNA of the CDR3: TGCAGCGCTACGAACCGAGGGGGGGTGGATACGCAGTATTTT.